A single sample is the source of the 13 T cell receptor beta chains below, sequenced in a study of blood T cell repertoires in COVID-19. The protocol was immunoSEQ multiplex PCR, while the TCRdb copy is restricted to in-frame clones and leaves out a portion. Seen here are approximately 180,000 clones, over 75% observed once, and the top ten hold about 9.4%. Material for sequencing was peripheral blood. These receptors were obtained from a woman of 80 years or more with acute or convalescent COVID-19.

This sequence joins TRBV7-2 and TRBJ2-7, with D hard to call. The germline V and J ends were trimmed by 1 base and 3 bases, with 10 bases remaining between them. Germline V gene sequence: CDR1 SGHTA, CDR2 FQGNSA. CDR3 length equals 14 residues. CDR3 region: CASSLDLYNYEQYF. Written as DNA, the CDR3 is TGTGCCAGCAGCTTAGATCTCTATAACTACGAGCAGTACTTC.

This chain connects TRBV27 to TRBJ1-6; the D is unclear. V shed 3 bases and J shed 5 bases, with 11 bases lying between them. CDR1 and CDR2 from the germline V gene are MNHEY and SMNVEV (reference sequence). The CDR3 is made up of 15 amino acids. Here the CDR3 reads CASSFTSLHNSPLHF. The CDR3 nucleotides are TGTGCCAGCAGTTTCACCAGTCTCCATAATTCACCCCTCCACTTT.

The rearrangement uses TRBV14 and TRBJ2-7, with TRBD2 identical over 11 bases. Trimming cost V 4 bases and J 3 bases; bases outside gene matches: 8. The CDR3 is made up of 16 amino acids. Germline values: CDR1 SGHDN, CDR2 FVKESK. The CDR3 DNA reads TGTGCCAGCAGCCGACTAGCGGGGTCTCTGGGCTACGAGCAGTACTTC. Encoded protein: CASSRLAGSLGYEQYF.

V usage is TRBV19 and J usage is TRBJ2-2; 8 bases are a match to TRBD2. The germline CDR1 and CDR2 sequences are LNHDA and SQIVND (reference sequence). The CDR3 is made up of 16 amino acids. The ends lost 6 bases at V and 5 bases at J; junction bases unmatched: 11. CDR3 sequence (DNA): TGTGCCAGTAGCGCCCGGCTAGCGGGTTTTACCGGGGAGCTGTTTTTT. Translated: CASSARLAGFTGELFF.

V is TRBV18 and J is TRBJ2-1; a weak D match, TRBD1 (5 bases). The V and J ends lost 3 bases and 5 bases respectively, with 14 bases between them. The CDR3 runs 15 residues. CDR1 KGHSH and CDR2 LQKENI come from the germline V gene. The CDR3 spells CASSPRRVNNNEQFF. The CDR3, as DNA: TGTGCCAGCTCACCGCGCAGGGTTAACAACAATGAGCAGTTCTTC.

The CDR3, as DNA: TGTGCCAGTAGCCCCGGGACACACTATGGCTACACCTTC. The encoded protein is CASSPGTHYGYTF. The rearrangement links TRBV19 to TRBJ1-2; D perhaps matches TRBD1 (6 bases). The CDR3 runs 13 residues. Germline CDR1 is LNHDA and CDR2 is SQIVND (reference sequence). Between the trimmed V and J ends, which lost 6 bases and 3 bases, there was a span of 11 bases.

The chain is built from TRBV11-3 and TRBJ2-6; D may be TRBD2 (5 bases). This CDR3 is 17 amino acids long. V was trimmed by 5 bases and J by 2 bases, leaving 16 bases between them. Germline CDR1 SGHNT, CDR2 YENEEA. CDR3 sequence (DNA): TGTGCCAGCAGCGAGAGGAGGACCACCACTGGGGCCAACGTCCTGACTTTC. Amino acid sequence: CASSERRTTTGANVLTF.

This sequence joins TRBV5-1 and TRBJ2-1; 10 bases are a match to TRBD2. The length of the CDR3 is 14 residues. CDR1 is SGHRS and CDR2 is YFSETQ in the germline V gene. V gave up 6 bases and J gave up 7 bases; unmatched junction bases: 7. CDR3 in DNA: TGCGCCAGCACCCCAGCGGGAGGGCCGAATGAGCAGTTCTTC. Its protein is CASTPAGGPNEQFF. Together with reference TRBV5-1 and TRBJ2-1, the CDR3 gives the full variable domain: KAGVTQTPRYLIKTRGQQVTLSCSPISGHRSVSWYQQTPGQGLQFLFEYFSETQRNKGNFPGRFSGRQFSNSRSEMNVSTLELGDSALYLCASTPAGGPNEQFFGPGTRLTVL.

The chain carries TRBV30 and TRBJ1-5; possibly TRBD1 for D (6 bases). The length of the CDR3 is 13 residues. CDR1 and CDR2 (germline): GTSNPN, SVGIG (reference sequence). The V end lost 2 bases, the J end lost 7 bases, and 12 bases lay between the germline ends. CDR3 sequence: CAWSKRGNQPQHF. In DNA, the CDR3 is TGTGCCTGGAGTAAGAGGGGGAACCAGCCCCAGCATTTT.

V and J are TRBV27 and TRBJ1-5, with a possible D match to TRBD1 (6 bases). Looked up from germline, CDR1 is MNHEY and CDR2 is SMNVEV (reference sequence). The V and J ends lost 2 bases and 3 bases respectively, with 14 bases between them. This CDR3 has 16 residues. CDR3 protein: CASSLNREISNQPQHF. DNA for the CDR3: TGTGCCAGCAGTTTAAACAGGGAAATCTCCAATCAGCCCCAGCATTTT.

The rearrangement joins TRBV5-1 to TRBJ2-5; 7 nucleotides agree with TRBD2. V gave up 2 bases and J gave up 0 bases; unmatched junction bases: 4. The CDR3 sequence is 15 residues long. Germline assignment: CDR1 SGHRS and CDR2 YFSETQ. CDR3 sequence reads: CASSFGGLNQETQYF. The DNA for the CDR3 is TGCGCCAGCAGCTTTGGGGGACTAAACCAAGAGACCCAGTACTTC.

The V and J genes are TRBV7-2 and TRBJ1-3; 7 bases are a match to TRBD1. The CDR3 runs to 16 residues. Trimming removed 1 base from V and 4 bases from J; junction bases left unmatched: 7. Germline assignment: CDR1 SGHTA and CDR2 FQGNSA. CDR3 in DNA: TGTGCCAGCAGCTTAGGAGGGGGCGCGACAGGAAACACCATATATTTT. Translated, it gives CASSLGGGATGNTIYF. Based on the CDR3 plus reference TRBV7-2 and TRBJ1-3, the full variable domain is GAGVSQSPSNKVTEKGKDVELRCDPISGHTALYWYRQSLGQGLEFLIYFQGNSAPDKSGLPSDRFSAERTGGSVSTLTIQRTQQEDSAVYLCASSLGGGATGNTIYFGEGSWLTVV.

The CDR3 DNA sequence: TGTGCCAGCAGCTCCCAACCCGGACAGGTGCCTTTCTCCTACGAGCAGTACTTC. Encoded protein: CASSSQPGQVPFSYEQYF. The chain has TRBV7-8 and TRBJ2-7, with 7 bases lining up with TRBD1. The germline V gene has CDR1 SGHVS and CDR2 FQNEAQ. The CDR3 is 18 residues long. V dropped 4 bases and J dropped 0; count of bases not matched to a gene: 15.